Listed below are T cell receptor beta chains from one sample, sequenced in a study of T-cell reconstitution after alpha-beta-depleted transplantation in children. TCRdb passed the PCR reads through MiXCR, listing each CDR3 protein once. The sample includes 120,000 to 150,000 distinct CDR3 sequences, about 9% of them seen just once. The material sequenced was PBMCs, mostly from graft donor cells, taken 180 days after TCRalphabeta/CD19-depleted stem cell transplant. The receptors were gathered from a female patient aged 2-15 years who had a stem cell transplant for congenital amegakaryocytic thrombocytopenia, so the T cells may come from the graft donor. The CDR3 runs from the conserved cysteine through the conserved F or W. The D gene is left open where the match is weak. Size tells how often a clone was seen (once, few, many) or the class of an expanded clone, and some rows leave it out.

size,J,V,D,CDR3,DNA
many,TRBJ2-1,TRBV20-1,NA,CSARDPGPYSYNEQFF,TGCAGTGCTAGAGACCCGGGACCCTACTCCTACAATGAGCAGTTCTTC
few,TRBJ2-2,TRBV12-3/TRBV12-4,TRBD1,CASSFRQGPNTGELFF,TGTGCCAGCAGTTTCCGACAGGGTCCTAACACCGGGGAGCTGTTTTTT
few,TRBJ2-7,TRBV30,TRBD2,CACVAGATYEQYF,TGTGCCTGTGTAGCGGGAGCCACCTACGAGCAGTACTTC
many,TRBJ2-5,TRBV27,NA,CASSTSRTTIRGTQYF,TGTGCCAGCAGTACCAGTCGGACGACTATACGCGGGACCCAGTACTTC
many,TRBJ1-6,TRBV20-1,TRBD1,CSADRDSSYSPLHF,TGCAGTGCGGACCGGGACAGCTCTTATTCACCCCTCCACTTT
NA,TRBJ2-7,TRBV2,NA,CASRETGFSYEQYF,TGTGCCAGCAGAGAGACAGGTTTTTCCTACGAGCAGTACTTC
many,TRBJ2-1,TRBV20-1,NA,CSASLEHNEQFF,TGCAGTGCTAGTCTGGAACACAATGAGCAGTTCTTC
few,TRBJ2-1,TRBV12-3/TRBV12-4,NA,CASSFPGINEQFF,TGTGCCAGCAGTTTCCCAGGAATCAATGAGCAGTTCTTC
many,TRBJ2-4,TRBV6-5,TRBD1,CASSYSNRGAKNIQYF,TGTGCCAGCAGTTACTCGAACAGGGGAGCCAAAAACATTCAGTACTTC
few,TRBJ2-7,TRBV28,NA,CASSLWISPYEQYF,TGTGCCAGCAGTTTGTGGATAAGCCCTTACGAGCAGTACTTC
few,TRBJ1-1,TRBV30,NA,CAWSPWRDSEAFF,TGTGCCTGGAGTCCCTGGCGAGACAGTGAAGCTTTCTTT
many,TRBJ1-5,TRBV19,NA,CASMARGQKNQPQHF,TGTGCCAGTATGGCCCGAGGACAAAAAAATCAGCCCCAGCATTTT
many,TRBJ2-1,TRBV20-1,TRBD2,CSALIGGVNEQFF,TGCAGTGCCCTTATCGGGGGGGTGAATGAGCAGTTCTTC
many,TRBJ1-2,TRBV28,NA,CASSPQDRRLYTF,TGTGCCAGCAGTCCCCAGGACAGAAGACTCTACACCTTC
many,TRBJ1-4,TRBV7-9,NA,CASRQKLGMDEKLFF,TGTGCCAGCAGACAAAAACTAGGGATGGATGAAAAACTGTTTTTT
few,TRBJ1-2,TRBV7-8,TRBD1,CASSSMDRGLYGYTF,TGTGCCAGCAGCTCGATGGACAGGGGGCTCTATGGCTACACCTTC
many,TRBJ1-1,TRBV12-3/TRBV12-4,TRBD1,CASKPDRVDTEAFF,TGTGCCAGCAAACCGGACAGGGTGGACACTGAAGCTTTCTTT
many,TRBJ2-3,TRBV24-1,TRBD2,CATSDKTSGARDTQYF,TGTGCCACCAGTGATAAAACTAGCGGGGCGAGAGATACGCAGTATTTT
NA,TRBJ2-2,TRBV10-3,TRBD2,CASGGLAGELFF,TGTGCCTCCGGCGGACTAGCCGGGGAGCTGTTTTTT
many,TRBJ1-4,TRBV5-1,NA,CASSLGQRNEKLFF,TGCGCCAGCAGCCTCGGACAGCGTAATGAAAAACTGTTTTTT
many,TRBJ2-7,TRBV10-3,NA,CAISKWDTTYEQYF,TGTGCCATCAGTAAATGGGACACCACCTACGAGCAGTACTTC
NA,TRBJ2-7,TRBV7-9,NA,CASVGEQYF,TGTGCCAGCGTAGGCGAGCAGTACTTC
few,TRBJ2-7,TRBV20-1,NA,CSASPRGGLAYEQYF,TGCAGTGCTAGTCCCCGCGGAGGACTCGCCTACGAGCAGTACTTC
NA,TRBJ2-3,TRBV30,TRBD1,CAWSPQGGPTDTQYF,TGTGCCTGGAGTCCACAGGGGGGACCCACAGATACGCAGTATTTT
many,TRBJ1-2,TRBV28,NA,CASSLISTPLSFYGYTF,TGTGCCAGCAGTTTAATTAGTACCCCTCTTTCTTTCTATGGCTACACCTTC
many,TRBJ1-2,TRBV12-3/TRBV12-4,NA,CASSVAEGYGYTF,TGTGCCAGCAGTGTAGCAGAGGGCTATGGCTACACCTTC
many,TRBJ2-3,TRBV5-1,TRBD2,CASSGGRGPTDTQYF,TGCGCCAGCAGCGGGGGGAGGGGACCAACAGATACGCAGTATTTT
many,TRBJ1-2,TRBV28,NA,CAIRQTSNYGYTF,TGTGCCATCAGACAGACATCTAACTATGGCTACACCTTC
many,TRBJ1-4,TRBV7-8,TRBD1,CASSLRRGLATNEKLFF,TGTGCCAGCAGCTTACGAAGGGGGCTTGCAACTAATGAAAAACTGTTTTTT
many,TRBJ2-7,TRBV7-9,NA,CASSRESRPYEQYF,TGTGCCAGCAGCCGGGAATCGAGACCTTACGAGCAGTACTTC
few,TRBJ1-6,TRBV12-3/TRBV12-4,NA,CASSLGQASYNSPLHF,TGTGCCAGCAGCCTGGGGCAGGCCAGCTATAATTCACCCCTCCACTTT
few,TRBJ1-5,TRBV6-1,NA,CASSVSSNQPQHF,TGTGCCAGCAGTGTGAGTAGCAATCAGCCCCAGCATTTT
many,TRBJ1-3,TRBV29-1,NA,CSVESGRAGNTIYF,TGCAGCGTTGAATCGGGGCGAGCTGGAAACACCATATATTTT
many,TRBJ2-7,TRBV14,NA,CASSRVSLRGEQYF,TGTGCCAGCAGCCGGGTCTCCCTTCGGGGAGAGCAGTACTTC
many,TRBJ2-2,TRBV12-3/TRBV12-4,TRBD2,CASSYRWLAGGAHTGELFF,TGTGCCAGCAGCTACCGGTGGCTAGCGGGGGGGGCTCACACCGGGGAGCTGTTTTTT
NA,TRBJ2-5,TRBV18,NA,CASSPPGPKTQYF,TGTGCCAGCTCACCACCGGGGCCAAAGACCCAGTACTTC
NA,TRBJ1-2,TRBV15,NA,CATSPDRHYGYTF,TGTGCCACCAGCCCGGACAGACACTATGGCTACACCTTC
many,TRBJ1-2,TRBV12-3/TRBV12-4,NA,CASSTQGGRRYTF,TGTGCCAGCAGTACACAGGGTGGACGTCGCTACACCTTC
many,TRBJ2-3,TRBV5-1,NA,CASSPDPSTDTQYF,TGCGCCAGCAGCCCCGACCCTAGCACAGATACGCAGTATTTT
many,TRBJ2-5,TRBV12-3/TRBV12-4,NA,CASRSRHPETQYF,TGTGCCAGCAGGTCGCGGCACCCGGAGACCCAGTACTTC
many,TRBJ1-5,TRBV11-2,NA,CASIYQGSNQPQHF,TGTGCCAGCATCTACCAGGGTAGCAATCAGCCCCAGCATTTT
many,TRBJ2-7,TRBV4-2,NA,CASSQVFGSPYEQYF,TGTGCCAGCAGCCAAGTTTTTGGCAGCCCCTACGAGCAGTACTTC
many,TRBJ1-3,TRBV28,NA,CASRRWTLGNTIYF,TGTGCCAGCAGGAGATGGACACTCGGAAACACCATATATTTT
many,TRBJ1-4,TRBV12-3/TRBV12-4,NA,CASSHSSNEKLFF,TGTGCCAGCAGTCACAGCTCTAATGAAAAACTGTTTTTT
many,TRBJ1-6,TRBV15,NA,CATRATFILFNSPLHF,TGTGCCACCAGAGCAACCTTTATCCTTTTTAATTCACCCCTCCACTTT
many,TRBJ2-5,TRBV20-1,TRBD2,CSARRATSGGGQETQYF,TGCAGTGCAAGGAGGGCGACTAGCGGAGGGGGGCAAGAGACCCAGTACTTC
many,TRBJ2-3,TRBV7-9,TRBD1,CASSYIRDRVSTDTQYF,TGTGCCAGCAGCTATATCCGGGACAGGGTATCCACAGATACGCAGTATTTT
many,TRBJ1-1,TRBV5-1,TRBD1,CASSLATGAEAFF,TGCGCCAGCAGCTTGGCCACAGGGGCTGAAGCTTTCTTT
many,TRBJ2-1,TRBV7-9,TRBD2,CASRRTSGGPGDNEQFF,TGTGCCAGCAGACGGACTAGCGGGGGGCCGGGGGACAATGAGCAGTTCTTC
many,TRBJ1-1,TRBV6-5,TRBD1,CATRTGGLGAFF,TGTGCCACCAGGACAGGGGGCTTAGGGGCTTTCTTT
many,TRBJ1-1,TRBV5-4,NA,CASSLDGTRNTEAFF,TGTGCCAGCAGCTTGGACGGGACAAGGAACACTGAAGCTTTCTTT